The clone carrying this TCR beta chain was counted ten times or more. Its antigen is as yet unknown. The CDR3 covers 15 residues. The junction had 2 bases not matched to a gene; V was cut back by 5 bases and J by 6 bases. Germline CDR1 is SGHTA and CDR2 is FQGNSA. TCRdb ran MiXCR on the reads and lists one entry per CDR3 protein. The table includes approximately 250,000 distinct CDR3 sequences, approximately 10% detected once. The sample belongs to a study of T cell repertoires in cytomegalovirus infection. Study-level background: An indication of both CMV infection and matching HLA type came from public TCR beta signatures. Regarding the study as a whole: HLA-C-restricted CMV-specific TCR beta clonotypes were dominant in the ex vivo response. Summed frequency of shared TCR beta families picked out CMV carriers who also had the relevant HLA.

The chain joins TRBV7-2 to TRBJ2-2; 14 bases fit TRBD2. This TCR derives from a human donor in good health (CMV status not recorded). Some clones in this sample may be carry-over from other donors' samples. Material: PBMCs. CDR3 protein: CASSMTSGGAGELFF. As DNA, the CDR3 is TGTGCCAGCAGCATGACTAGCGGGGGGGCCGGGGAGCTGTTTTTT.